The T cell receptor beta chain described here comes from a study of blood T cell repertoires in COVID-19. Study overall: Spain, Italy and the United States supplied samples that represented acute and convalescent COVID-19. T cells, B-cell-depleted T cells, or PBMCs supplied cDNA or gDNA.

In this sample, this clone turned up once. CDR3 length: 15 residues. The V end was cut by 0 bases, the J end by 4 bases, with 11 bases between. CDR1 SGHAT and CDR2 FQNNGV come from the germline V gene. Authors' methods: Reference gene primer amplification gave estimated nucleated cell counts. The data were produced by immunoSEQ multiplex PCR, yet TCRdb's version contains in-frame clones alone and is incomplete. V and J calls plus clone size are reproduced from that table; the DNA served to infer D and trimming. The top ten hold about 4.7% of the sample, which has under 55,000 clones, about 85% seen once.

The TCR was taken from a man aged 40-55 years with active COVID-19. The V gene is TRBV11-2, the J gene TRBJ2-3, with no clear D. Sequencing was carried out using peripheral blood. CDR3 in DNA: TGTGCCAGCAGCTTAGATGTTTCCAGCGCAGATACGCAGTATTTT. It codes for CASSLDVSSADTQYF.